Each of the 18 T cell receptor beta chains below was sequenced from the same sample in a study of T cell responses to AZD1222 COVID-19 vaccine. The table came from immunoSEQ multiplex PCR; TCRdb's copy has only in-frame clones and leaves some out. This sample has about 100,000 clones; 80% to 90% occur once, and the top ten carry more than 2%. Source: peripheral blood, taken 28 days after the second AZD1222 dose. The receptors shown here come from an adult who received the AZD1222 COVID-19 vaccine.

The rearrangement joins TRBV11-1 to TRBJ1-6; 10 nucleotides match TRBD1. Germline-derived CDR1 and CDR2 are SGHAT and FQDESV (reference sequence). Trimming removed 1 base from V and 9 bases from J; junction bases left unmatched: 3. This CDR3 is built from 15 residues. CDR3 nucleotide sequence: TGTGCCAGCAGCTTAGAGGGACAGGGGTTTTCACCCCTCCACTTT. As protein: CASSLEGQGFSPLHF.

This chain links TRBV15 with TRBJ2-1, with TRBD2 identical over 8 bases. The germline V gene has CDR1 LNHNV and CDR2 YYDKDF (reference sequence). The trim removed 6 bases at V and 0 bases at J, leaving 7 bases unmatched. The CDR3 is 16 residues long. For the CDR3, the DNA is TGTGCCACCAGATACGAGCGGGGGACCTCCTACAATGAGCAGTTCTTC. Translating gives CATRYERGTSYNEQFF.

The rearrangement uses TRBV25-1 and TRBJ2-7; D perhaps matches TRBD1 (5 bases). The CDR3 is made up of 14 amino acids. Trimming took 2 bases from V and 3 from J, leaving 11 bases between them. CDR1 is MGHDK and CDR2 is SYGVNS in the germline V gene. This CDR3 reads CASSEDSDSYEQYF. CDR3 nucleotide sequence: TGTGCCAGCAGTGAAGACAGTGATAGCTACGAGCAGTACTTC.

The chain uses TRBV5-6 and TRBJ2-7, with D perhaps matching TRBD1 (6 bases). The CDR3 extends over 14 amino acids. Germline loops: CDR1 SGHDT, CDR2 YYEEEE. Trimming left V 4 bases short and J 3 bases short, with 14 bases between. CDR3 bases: TGTGCCAGCAGCGTGCTAGGGGGAGACTACGAGCAGTACTTC. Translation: CASSVLGGDYEQYF. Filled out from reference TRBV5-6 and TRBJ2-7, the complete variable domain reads DAGVTQSPTHLIKTRGQQVTLRCSPKSGHDTVSWYQQALGQGPQFIFQYYEEEERQRGNFPDRFSGHQFPNYSSELNVNALLLGDSALYLCASSVLGGDYEQYFGPGTRLTVT.

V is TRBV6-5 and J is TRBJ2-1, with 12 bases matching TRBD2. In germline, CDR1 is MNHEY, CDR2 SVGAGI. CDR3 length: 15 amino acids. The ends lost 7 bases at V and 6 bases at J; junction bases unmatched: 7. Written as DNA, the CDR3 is TGTGCCAGCACTCCATCTAGCGGGGGGGCCAATGAGCAGTTCTTC. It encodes CASTPSSGGANEQFF.

For the CDR3, the DNA is TGTGCCAGCAGTTACTCTCTATACAATGAGCAGTTCTTC. Its protein is CASSYSLYNEQFF. This rearrangement joins TRBV6-2 or TRBV6-3 to TRBJ2-1; D is uncertain. Germline CDR1 reads MNHEY; CDR2 reads SVGEGT. CDR3 size: 13 residues. The V gene lost 0 bases and the J gene lost 4 bases, with 4 bases spanning the gap.

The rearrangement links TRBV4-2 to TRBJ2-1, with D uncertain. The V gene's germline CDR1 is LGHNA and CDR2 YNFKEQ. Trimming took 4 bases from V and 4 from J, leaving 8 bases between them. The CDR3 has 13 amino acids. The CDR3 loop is CASSPHSYNEQFF. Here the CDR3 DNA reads TGTGCCAGCAGCCCTCACTCGTACAATGAGCAGTTCTTC.

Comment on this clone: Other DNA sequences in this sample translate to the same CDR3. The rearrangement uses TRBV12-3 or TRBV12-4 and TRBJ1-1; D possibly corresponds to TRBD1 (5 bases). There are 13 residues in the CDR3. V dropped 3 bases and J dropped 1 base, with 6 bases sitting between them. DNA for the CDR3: TGTGCCAGCAGTTTGGGGGGGAACACTGAAGCTTTCTTT. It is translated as CASSLGGNTEAFF.

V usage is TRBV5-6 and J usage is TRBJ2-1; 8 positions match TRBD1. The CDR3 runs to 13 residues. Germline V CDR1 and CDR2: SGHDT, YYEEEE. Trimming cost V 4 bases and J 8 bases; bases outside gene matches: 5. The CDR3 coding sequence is TGTGCCAGCAGCCCCGTGGACAGGGATGAGCAGTTCTTC. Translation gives CASSPVDRDEQFF.

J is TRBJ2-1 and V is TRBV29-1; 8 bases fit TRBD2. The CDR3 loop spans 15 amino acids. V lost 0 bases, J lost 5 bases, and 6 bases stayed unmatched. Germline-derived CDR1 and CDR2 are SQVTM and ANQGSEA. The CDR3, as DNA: TGCAGCGTTGAAGATCGGACCGGGAGGGACAATGAGCAGTTCTTC. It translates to CSVEDRTGRDNEQFF.

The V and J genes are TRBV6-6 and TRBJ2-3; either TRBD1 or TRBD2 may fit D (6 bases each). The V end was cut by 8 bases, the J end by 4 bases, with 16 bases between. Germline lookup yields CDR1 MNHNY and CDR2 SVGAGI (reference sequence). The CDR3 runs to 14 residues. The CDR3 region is CASSVGGDADTQYF. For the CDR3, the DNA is TGTGCCAGCTCTGTGGGGGGCGACGCAGATACGCAGTATTTT.

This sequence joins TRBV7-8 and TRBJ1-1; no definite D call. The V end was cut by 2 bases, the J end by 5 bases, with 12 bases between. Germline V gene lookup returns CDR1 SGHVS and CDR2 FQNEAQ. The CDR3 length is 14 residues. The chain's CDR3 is CASSLWLSVTEAFF. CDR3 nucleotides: TGTGCCAGCAGCTTATGGTTATCGGTGACTGAAGCTTTCTTT.

The CDR3 loop is CASSLGGQGALGYTF. Written as DNA, the CDR3 is TGTGCCAGCAGCTTAGGCGGCCAGGGGGCTCTTGGCTACACCTTC. V gene TRBV7-9 combines with J gene TRBJ1-2; 8 bases are shared with TRBD1. The V segment lost 1 base and the J segment 7 bases; nucleotides outside the gene matches: 8. The CDR3 sequence is 15 residues long. Germline loops: CDR1 SEHNR, CDR2 FQNEAQ (reference sequence).

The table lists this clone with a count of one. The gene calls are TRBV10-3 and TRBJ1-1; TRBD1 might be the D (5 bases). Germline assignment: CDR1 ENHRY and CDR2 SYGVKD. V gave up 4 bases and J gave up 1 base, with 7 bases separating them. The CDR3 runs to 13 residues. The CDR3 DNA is TGTGCCATCAGTGTGCAGGGGAACACTGAAGCTTTCTTT. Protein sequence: CAISVQGNTEAFF.

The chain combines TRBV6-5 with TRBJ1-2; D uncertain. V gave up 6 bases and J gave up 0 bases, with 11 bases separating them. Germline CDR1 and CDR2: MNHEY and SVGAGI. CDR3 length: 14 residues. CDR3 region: CASRGFGSNYGYTF. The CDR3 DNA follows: TGTGCCAGCAGGGGATTCGGTTCTAACTATGGCTACACCTTC.

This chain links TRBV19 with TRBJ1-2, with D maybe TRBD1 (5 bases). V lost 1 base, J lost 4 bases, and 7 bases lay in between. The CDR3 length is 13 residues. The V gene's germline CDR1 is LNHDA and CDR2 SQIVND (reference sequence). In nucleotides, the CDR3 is TGTGCCAGTAGTATAGTGGGGGGCTATGGCTACACCTTC. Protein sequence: CASSIVGGYGYTF. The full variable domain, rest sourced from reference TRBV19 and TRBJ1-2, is DGGITQSPKYLFRKEGQNVTLSCEQNLNHDAMYWYRQDPGQGLRLIYYSQIVNDFQKGDIAEGYSVSREKKESFPLTVTSAQKNPTAFYLCASSIVGGYGYTFGSGTRLTVV.

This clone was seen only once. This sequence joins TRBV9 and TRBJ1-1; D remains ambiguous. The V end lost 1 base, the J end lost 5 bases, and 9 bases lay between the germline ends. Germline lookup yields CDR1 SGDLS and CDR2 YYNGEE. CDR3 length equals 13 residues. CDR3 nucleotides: TGTGCCAGCAGCGTAATTTCAGAAACTGAAGCTTTCTTT. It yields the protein CASSVISETEAFF.

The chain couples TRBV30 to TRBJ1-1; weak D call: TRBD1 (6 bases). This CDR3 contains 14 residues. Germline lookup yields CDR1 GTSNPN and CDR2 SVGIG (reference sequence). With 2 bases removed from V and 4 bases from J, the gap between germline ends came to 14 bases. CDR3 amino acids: CAWSSLRGRTEAFF. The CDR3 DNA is TGTGCCTGGAGTTCGCTTCGGGGGCGCACTGAAGCTTTCTTT.